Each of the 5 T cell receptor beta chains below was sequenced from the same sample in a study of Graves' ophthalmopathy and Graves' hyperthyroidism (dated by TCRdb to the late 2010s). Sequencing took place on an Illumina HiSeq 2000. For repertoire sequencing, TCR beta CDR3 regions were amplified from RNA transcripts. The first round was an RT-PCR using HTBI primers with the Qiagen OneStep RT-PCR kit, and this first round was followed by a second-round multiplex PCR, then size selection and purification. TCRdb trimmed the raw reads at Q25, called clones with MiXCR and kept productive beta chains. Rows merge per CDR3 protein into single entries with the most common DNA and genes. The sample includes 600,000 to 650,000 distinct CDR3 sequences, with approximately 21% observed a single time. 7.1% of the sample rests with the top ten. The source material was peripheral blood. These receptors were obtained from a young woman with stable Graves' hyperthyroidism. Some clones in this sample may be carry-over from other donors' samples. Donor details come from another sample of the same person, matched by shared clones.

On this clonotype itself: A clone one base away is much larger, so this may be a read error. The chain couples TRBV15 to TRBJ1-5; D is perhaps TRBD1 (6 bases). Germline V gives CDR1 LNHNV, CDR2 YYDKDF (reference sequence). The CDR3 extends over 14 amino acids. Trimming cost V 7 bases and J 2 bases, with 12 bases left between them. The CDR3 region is CATTPDSRNQPQHF. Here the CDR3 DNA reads TGTGCCACCACCCCGGACAGTCGCAATCAGCCCCAGCATTTT.

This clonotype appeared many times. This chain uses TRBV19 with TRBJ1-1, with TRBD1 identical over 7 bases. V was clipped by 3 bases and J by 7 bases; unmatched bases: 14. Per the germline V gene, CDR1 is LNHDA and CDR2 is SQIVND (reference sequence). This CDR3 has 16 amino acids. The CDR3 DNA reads TGTGCCAGTAGTATGAAGGGGGCACGAGTCGGACATGAAGCTTTCTTT. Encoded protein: CASSMKGARVGHEAFF.

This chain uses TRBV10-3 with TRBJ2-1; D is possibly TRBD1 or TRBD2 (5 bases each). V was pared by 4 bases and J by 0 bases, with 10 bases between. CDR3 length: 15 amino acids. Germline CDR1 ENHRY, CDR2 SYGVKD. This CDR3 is CAISGLGDSYNEQFF. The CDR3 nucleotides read TGTGCCATCAGTGGGTTGGGGGACTCCTACAATGAGCAGTTCTTC.

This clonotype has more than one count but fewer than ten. The CDR3 loop is CASSFRAPQETQYF. The CDR3 DNA reads TGTGCCAGCAGCTTCCGGGCCCCACAAGAGACCCAGTACTTC. The chain uses TRBV11-2 and TRBJ2-5; D is unresolved. The CDR3 spans 14 residues. The V gene's germline CDR1 is SGHAT and CDR2 FQNNGV. V dropped 3 bases and J dropped 2 bases, with 10 bases sitting between them.

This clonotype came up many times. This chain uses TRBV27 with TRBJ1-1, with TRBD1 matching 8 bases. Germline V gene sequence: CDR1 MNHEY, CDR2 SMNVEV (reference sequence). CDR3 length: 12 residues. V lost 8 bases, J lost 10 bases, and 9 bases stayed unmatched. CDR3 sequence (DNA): TGTGCCAGCGGTGACAGGGGTCAAAGAGCTTTCTTT. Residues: CASGDRGQRAFF.